This entry describes one TCR beta chain. Sequencing used immunoSEQ multiplex PCR; TCRdb keeps in-frame clones, though not all of them. The data contain about 30,000 clones, around 82% of them seen just once; the ten biggest clones take up 20% to 25%. This specimen belongs to a study of OX40 agonist ivuxolimab in advanced cancers. On the study more broadly: Intravenous ivuxolimab was administered to patients every 2 weeks at 0.01 to 10 mg/kg.

The source was CD4+ or CD8+ T cells sorted from blood, collected in a trial of the OX40 agonist ivuxolimab. The source is an adult with an advanced solid tumor such as melanoma, head and neck, liver or kidney cancer.

For the CDR3, the DNA is TGTGCCTGGAGTGTAACACTTGGATTTTTCTTT. Translation gives CAWSVTLGFFF. The rearrangement links TRBV30 to TRBJ1-1; unclear D gene. The germline V gene has CDR1 GTSNPN and CDR2 SVGIG (reference sequence). The CDR3 runs to 11 residues. V dropped 0 bases and J dropped 13 bases, with 12 bases sitting between them. The whole variable domain, remainder taken from reference TRBV30 and TRBJ1-1, is SQTIHQWPATLVQPVGSPLSLECTVEGTSNPNLYWYRQAAGRGLQLLFYSVGIGQISSEVPQNLSASRPQDRQFILSSKKLLLSDSGFYLCAWSVTLGFFFGQGTRLTVV.